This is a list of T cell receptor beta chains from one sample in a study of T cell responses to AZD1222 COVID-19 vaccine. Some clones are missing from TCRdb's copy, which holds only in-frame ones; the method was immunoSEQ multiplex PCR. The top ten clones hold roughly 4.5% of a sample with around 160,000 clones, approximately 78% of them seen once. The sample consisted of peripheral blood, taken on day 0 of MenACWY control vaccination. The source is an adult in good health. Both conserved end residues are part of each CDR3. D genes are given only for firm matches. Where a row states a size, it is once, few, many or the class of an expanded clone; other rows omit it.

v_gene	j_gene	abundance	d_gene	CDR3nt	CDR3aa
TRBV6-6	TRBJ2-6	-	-	TGTGCCAGCAGTTCACGGCAGGGGATGGGGGCCAACGTCCTGACTTTC	CASSSRQGMGANVLTF
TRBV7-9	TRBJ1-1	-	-	TGTGCCAGCAGCCTGGGGACGGCGGAGACTGAAGCTTTCTTT	CASSLGTAETEAFF
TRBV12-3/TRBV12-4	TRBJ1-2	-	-	TGTGCCAGCTCTGTCTCAGCTAACTATGGCTACACCTTC	CASSVSANYGYTF
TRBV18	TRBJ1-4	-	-	TGTGCCAGCTCACCATACGAGGGGAATAAGGAAAAACTGTTTTTT	CASSPYEGNKEKLFF
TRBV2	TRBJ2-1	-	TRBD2	TGTGCCAGTCTAGGGACTAGCGGTGCATACAATGAGCAGTTCTTC	CASLGTSGAYNEQFF
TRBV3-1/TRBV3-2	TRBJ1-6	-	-	TGTGCCAGCAGCCCCAACCCCATCCCGCCCCTCCACTTT	CASSPNPIPPLHF
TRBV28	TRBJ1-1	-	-	TGTGCCAGCAGTTTAAGTACCTTGGGAGCTTTCTTT	CASSLSTLGAFF
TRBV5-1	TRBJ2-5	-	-	TGCGCCAGCAGCCACGGGACCTACGGTGGAGAGACCCAGTACTTC	CASSHGTYGGETQYF
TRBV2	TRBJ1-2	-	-	TGTGCCAGTGCGGGGGTCTTCAACTATGGCTACACCTTC	CASAGVFNYGYTF
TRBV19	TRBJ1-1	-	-	TGTGCCAGTAGTATGGGACTTTTGAACACTGAAGCTTTCTTT	CASSMGLLNTEAFF
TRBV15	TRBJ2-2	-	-	TGTGCCACCAGCACAGGGGTGAGAACCGGGGAGCTGTTTTTT	CATSTGVRTGELFF
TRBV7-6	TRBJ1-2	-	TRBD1	TGTGCCAGCAGCCCTAGAGGGACAGGGGAGAGTGGCTACACCTTC	CASSPRGTGESGYTF
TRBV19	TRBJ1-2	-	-	TGTGCCAGTAGTATAGAAATGGGGGCGAGCTATGGCTACACCTTC	CASSIEMGASYGYTF
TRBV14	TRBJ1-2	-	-	TGTGCCAGCAGCCATACGGGCGGGGGCGCAGGCTATGGCTACACCTTC	CASSHTGGGAGYGYTF
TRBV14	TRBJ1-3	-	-	TGTGCCAGCAGCCGGGACACTCGAGGCACCATATATTTT	CASSRDTRGTIYF
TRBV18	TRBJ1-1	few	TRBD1	TGTGCCAGCTCACTTGGACAGGGGGCCTTTGAAGCTTTCTTT	CASSLGQGAFEAFF
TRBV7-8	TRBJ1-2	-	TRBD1	TGTGCCAGCAGCCCGGCGGGACAGGGGGGTCTTGGCTACACCTTC	CASSPAGQGGLGYTF
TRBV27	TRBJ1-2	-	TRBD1	TGTGCCAGCAGTCCGGACAGGGGCTATGGCTACACCTTC	CASSPDRGYGYTF
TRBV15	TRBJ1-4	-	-	TGTGCCACCAGCAGGAGCAGTGCAACTAATGAAAAACTGTTTTTT	CATSRSSATNEKLFF
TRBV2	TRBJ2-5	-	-	TGTGCCAGCAGCCCTCAACTAGTCTCCCGGGAGACCCAGTACTTC	CASSPQLVSRETQYF
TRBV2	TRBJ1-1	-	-	TGTGCCAGCAGTAGACTACAGGGGAACACTGAAGCTTTCTTT	CASSRLQGNTEAFF
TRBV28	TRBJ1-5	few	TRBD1	TGTGCCAGCAGTCCAAAGGGACAGGGCCAAAATCAGCCCCAGCATTTT	CASSPKGQGQNQPQHF
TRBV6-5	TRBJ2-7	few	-	TGTGCCAGCAGTCCCGACTCAGCCGAGCAGTACTTC	CASSPDSAEQYF
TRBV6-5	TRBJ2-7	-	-	TGTGCCAGCAGGGACAGCTACGAGCAGTACTTC	CASRDSYEQYF
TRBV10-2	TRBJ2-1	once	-	TGCGCCAGCAGCCGAGCCCAGGGGCTTGAGCAGTTCTTC	CASSRAQGLEQFF
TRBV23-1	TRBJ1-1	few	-	TGCGCCAGCAGACAGAACACTGAAGCTTTCTTT	CASRQNTEAFF
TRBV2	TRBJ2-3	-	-	TGTGCCAGCAGCGACAGAGGAGTTCCCACAGATACACAGTATTTT	CASSDRGVPTDTQYF
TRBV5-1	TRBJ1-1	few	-	TGCGCCAGCAGCTTCTGGGGGGCGACCACTGAAGCTTTCTTT	CASSFWGATTEAFF
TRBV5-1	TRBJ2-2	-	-	TGCGCCACCACTTCCTCCTGGGGCGCGGGGACCGGGGAGCTGTTTTTT	CATTSSWGAGTGELFF
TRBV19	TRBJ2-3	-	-	TGTGCCAGTAGTATACAGGGGTGGGCAGATACGCAGTATTTT	CASSIQGWADTQYF
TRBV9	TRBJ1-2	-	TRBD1	TGTGCCAGCAGCGCCGCCTCGACAGGGACCTATGGCTACACCTTC	CASSAASTGTYGYTF
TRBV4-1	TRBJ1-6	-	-	TGCGCCAGCAGCCAAGGCGTCCAGGGTTACAATTCACCCCTCCACTTT	CASSQGVQGYNSPLHF
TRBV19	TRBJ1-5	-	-	TGTGCCAGTAGTATCGGACTCTGGGATAATCAGCCCCAGCATTTT	CASSIGLWDNQPQHF
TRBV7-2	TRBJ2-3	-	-	TGTGCCAGCAGCTTTGAACTGCGGGGGCCCAGCACAGATACGCAGTATTTT	CASSFELRGPSTDTQYF
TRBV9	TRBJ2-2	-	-	TGTGCCAGCAGCCGCGGTACCGGGGAGCTGTTTTTT	CASSRGTGELFF
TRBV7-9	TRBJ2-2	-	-	TGTGCCAGCAGCCTAACCACAGTAAACACCGGGGAGCTGTTTTTT	CASSLTTVNTGELFF
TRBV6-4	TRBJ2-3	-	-	TGTGCCAGCAGTCCCATAAGTGGGAATACGCAGTATTTT	CASSPISGNTQYF
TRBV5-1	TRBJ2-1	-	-	TGCGCCAGCAGCTTGGTGGCTAGCAACAATGAGCAGTTCTTC	CASSLVASNNEQFF
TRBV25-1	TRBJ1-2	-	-	TGTGCCAGCAGCCGAACCGGGACCGCCCGCGATGGCTACACCTTC	CASSRTGTARDGYTF
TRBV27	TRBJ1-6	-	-	TGTGCCAGCAGTTTATATCGCCAGGGGCCCAGCTCCTATAATTCACCCCTCCACTTT	CASSLYRQGPSSYNSPLHF
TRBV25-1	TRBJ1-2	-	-	TGTGCCAGCAGTGCACACGGACAGCCGCTGACGTATGGCTACACCTTC	CASSAHGQPLTYGYTF
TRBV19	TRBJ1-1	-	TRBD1	TGTGCCAGTAGTAAGGGACAGGTTAACACTGAAGCTTTCTTT	CASSKGQVNTEAFF
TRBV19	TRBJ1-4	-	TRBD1	TGTGCCAGCCACCGGGACAGAGATAATGAAAAACTGTTTTTT	CASHRDRDNEKLFF
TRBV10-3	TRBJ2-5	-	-	TGTGCCATCGAGGTTTTATGGCAGCCTAAACGCTCGGGAGAGACCCAGTACTTC	CAIEVLWQPKRSGETQYF
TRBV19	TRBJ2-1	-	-	TGTGCCAGTATTGGCGCCTTTTACAATGAGCAGTTCTTC	CASIGAFYNEQFF
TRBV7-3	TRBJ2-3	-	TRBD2	TGTGCCAGCAGCCTTGGGAGGGGAAGGGGTACGCAGTATTTT	CASSLGRGRGTQYF
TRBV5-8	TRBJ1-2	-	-	TGTGCCAGCACCTTGGTATCAGGTCCGGGGGCTGGCTACACCTTC	CASTLVSGPGAGYTF
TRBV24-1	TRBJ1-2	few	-	TGTGCCACCAGTGACCAAGGACAGCTCTATGGCTACACCTTC	CATSDQGQLYGYTF
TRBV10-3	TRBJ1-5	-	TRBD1	TGTGCCATAGGGACAGGGCAAAATCAGCCCCAGCATTTT	CAIGTGQNQPQHF
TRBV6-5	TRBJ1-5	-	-	TGTGCCAGCAGTACAGGGATCAATCAGCCCCAGCATTTT	CASSTGINQPQHF
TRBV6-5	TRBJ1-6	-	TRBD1	TGTGCCAGCAGTCCCGGGACAGGTCGTTCACCCCTCCACTTT	CASSPGTGRSPLHF